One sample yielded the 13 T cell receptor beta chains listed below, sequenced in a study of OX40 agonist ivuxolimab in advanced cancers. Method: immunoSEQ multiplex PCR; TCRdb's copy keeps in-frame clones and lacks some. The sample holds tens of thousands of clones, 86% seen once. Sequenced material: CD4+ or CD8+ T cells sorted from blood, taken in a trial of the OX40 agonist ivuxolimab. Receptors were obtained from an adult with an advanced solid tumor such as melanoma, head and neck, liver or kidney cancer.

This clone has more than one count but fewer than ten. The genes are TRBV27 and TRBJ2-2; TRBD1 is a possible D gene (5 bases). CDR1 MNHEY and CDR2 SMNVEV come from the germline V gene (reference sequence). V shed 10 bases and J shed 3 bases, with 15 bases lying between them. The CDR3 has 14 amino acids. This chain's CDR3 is CATQPGIYTGELFF. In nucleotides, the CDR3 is TGTGCCACCCAACCAGGGATTTACACCGGGGAGCTGTTTTTT.

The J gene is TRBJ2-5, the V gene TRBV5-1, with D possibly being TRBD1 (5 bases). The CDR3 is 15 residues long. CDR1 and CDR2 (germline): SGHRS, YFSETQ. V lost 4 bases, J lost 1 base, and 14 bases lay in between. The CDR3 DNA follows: TGCGCCAGCAGCCAGGGAAGCCAGTTCCAAGAGACCCAGTACTTC. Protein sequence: CASSQGSQFQETQYF.

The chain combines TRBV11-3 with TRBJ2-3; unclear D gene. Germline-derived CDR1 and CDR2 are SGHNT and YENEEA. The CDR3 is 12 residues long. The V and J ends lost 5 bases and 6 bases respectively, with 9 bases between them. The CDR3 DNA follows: TGTGCCAGCAGCATCAAAGCGGATACGCAGTATTTT. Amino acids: CASSIKADTQYF.

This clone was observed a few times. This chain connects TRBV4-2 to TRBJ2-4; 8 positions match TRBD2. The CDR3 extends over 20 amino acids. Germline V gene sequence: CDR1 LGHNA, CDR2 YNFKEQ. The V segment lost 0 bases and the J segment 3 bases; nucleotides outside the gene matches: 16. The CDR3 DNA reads TGTGCCAGCAGCCAAGACCGCTGGATAGCGGGATCGACGTACAAAAACATTCAGTACTTC. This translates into CASSQDRWIAGSTYKNIQYF.

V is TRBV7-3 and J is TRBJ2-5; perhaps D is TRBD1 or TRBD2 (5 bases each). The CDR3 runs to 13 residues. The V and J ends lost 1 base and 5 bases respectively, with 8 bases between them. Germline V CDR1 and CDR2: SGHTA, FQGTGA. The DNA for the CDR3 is TGTGCCAGCAGCTTAAGCAGGGACGAGACCCAGTACTTC. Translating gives CASSLSRDETQYF.

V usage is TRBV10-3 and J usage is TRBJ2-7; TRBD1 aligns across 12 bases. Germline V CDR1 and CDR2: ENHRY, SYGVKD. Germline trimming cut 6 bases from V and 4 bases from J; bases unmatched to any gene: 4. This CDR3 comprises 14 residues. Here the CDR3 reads CAISGGQGAYEQYF. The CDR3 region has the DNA TGTGCCATCAGCGGGGGACAGGGGGCTTACGAGCAGTACTTC.

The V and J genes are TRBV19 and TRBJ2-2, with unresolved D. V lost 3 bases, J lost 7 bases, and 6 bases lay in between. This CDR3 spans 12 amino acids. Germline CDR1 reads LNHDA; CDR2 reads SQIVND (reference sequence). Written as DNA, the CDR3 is TGTGCCAGTAGTATTATGGTCGGGGAGCTGTTTTTT. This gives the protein CASSIMVGELFF.

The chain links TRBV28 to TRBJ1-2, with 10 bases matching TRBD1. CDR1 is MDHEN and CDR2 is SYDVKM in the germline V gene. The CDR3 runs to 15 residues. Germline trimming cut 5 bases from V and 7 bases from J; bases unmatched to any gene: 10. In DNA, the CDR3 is TGTGCCAGCAGTCCCCAGCGGACAGGGGGTTTTGGCTACACCTTC. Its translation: CASSPQRTGGFGYTF.

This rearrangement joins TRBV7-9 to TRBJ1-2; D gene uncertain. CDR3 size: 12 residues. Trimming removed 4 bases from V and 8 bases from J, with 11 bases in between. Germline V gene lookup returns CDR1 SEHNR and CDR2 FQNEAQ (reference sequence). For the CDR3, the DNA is TGTGCCAGCAGCTCCCTTTACAGCGGCTACACCTTC. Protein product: CASSSLYSGYTF.

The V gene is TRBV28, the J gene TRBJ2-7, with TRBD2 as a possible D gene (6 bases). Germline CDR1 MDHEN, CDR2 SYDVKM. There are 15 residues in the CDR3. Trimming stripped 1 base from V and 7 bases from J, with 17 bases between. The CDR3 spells CASSLSRTRAGEQYF. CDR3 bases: TGTGCCAGCAGTTTATCAAGGACCCGGGCGGGGGAGCAGTACTTC.

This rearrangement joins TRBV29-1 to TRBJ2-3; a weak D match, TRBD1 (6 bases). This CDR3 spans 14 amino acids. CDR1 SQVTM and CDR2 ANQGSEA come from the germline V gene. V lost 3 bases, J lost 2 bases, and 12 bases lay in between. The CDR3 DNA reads TGCAGCGTTGACGACGGGACACTCACAGATACGCAGTATTTT. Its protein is CSVDDGTLTDTQYF.

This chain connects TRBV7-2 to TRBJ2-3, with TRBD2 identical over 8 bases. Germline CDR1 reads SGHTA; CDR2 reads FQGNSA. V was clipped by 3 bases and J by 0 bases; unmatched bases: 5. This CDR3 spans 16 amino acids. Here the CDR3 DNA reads TGTGCCAGCAGCTTTACTAGCGGCTCTAGCACAGATACGCAGTATTTT. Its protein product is CASSFTSGSSTDTQYF.

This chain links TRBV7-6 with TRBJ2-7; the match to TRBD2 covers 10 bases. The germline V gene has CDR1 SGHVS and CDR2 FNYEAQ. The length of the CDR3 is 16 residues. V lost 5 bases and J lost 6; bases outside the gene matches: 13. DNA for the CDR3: TGTGCCAGCAGCCCGGGGCGGGCTAGCGGGAGAATCGAGCAGTACTTC. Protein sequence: CASSPGRASGRIEQYF.